This T cell receptor beta chain was captured in a study of blood T cell repertoires in COVID-19. Study-level background: The cDNA or gDNA used as material had been derived from T cells, B-cell-depleted T cells, or PBMCs.

This table comes from immunoSEQ multiplex PCR, and its TCRdb copy is limited to in-frame clones, with some not included. The table includes roughly 440,000 clones, about nine tenths detected once. The germline gives CDR1 LNHDA, CDR2 SQIVND (reference sequence). The CDR3 length is 15 residues. Trimming at V came to 3 bases and at J to 6 bases, leaving 8 bases not matched to a gene. The sequenced sample consisted of peripheral blood. The clonotype comes from a woman aged 50 to 65 with COVID-19, enrolled during active disease. The rearrangement joins TRBV19 to TRBJ2-1; 7 bases fit TRBD1. The DNA for the CDR3 is TGTGCCAGTAGTATCACTCCCGGGACAGTCAATGAGCAGTTCTTC. Translated: CASSITPGTVNEQFF.